The 28 T cell receptor beta chains reported below all come from one sample, sequenced in a study of CD8+ T cells in alopecia areata. cDNA prepared by RNA extraction and subsequent reverse transcription served as the template for sequencing. The protocol was immunoSEQ multiplex PCR, while the TCRdb copy is restricted to in-frame clones and leaves out a portion. The sample has more than 200,000 clones, about two thirds seen once. The source material was CD4+ T cells sorted from blood, sampled at week 0. These receptors originate from a human donor with alopecia areata.

The chain couples TRBV7-9 to TRBJ2-3, with 7 bases that match TRBD1. The CDR3 extends over 14 amino acids. Germline assignment: CDR1 SEHNR and CDR2 FQNEAQ (reference sequence). CDR3 bases: TGTGCTTCCCTTAGGGGGCTTGTCACAGATACGCAGTATTTT. As protein: CASLRGLVTDTQYF.

This clone has only a few counts. The sample contains more than one DNA sequence encoding this CDR3. V gene TRBV2 combines with J gene TRBJ2-5; D not resolved. V was pared by 6 bases and J by 2 bases, with 4 bases between. This CDR3 has 11 residues. Germline V gene sequence: CDR1 SNHLY, CDR2 FYNNEI. The CDR3 DNA reads as TGTGCCAGCAGGGAGCAAGAGACCCAGTACTTC. This gives the protein CASREQETQYF.

The chain recombines TRBV5-1 with TRBJ2-1, with a weak D call TRBD2 (6 bases). Trimming left V 5 bases short and J 9 bases short, with 18 bases between. The length of the CDR3 is 14 residues. Germline CDR1 and CDR2: SGHRS and YFSETQ. The chain's CDR3 is CASSLSRDGGEQFF. CDR3 nucleotides: TGCGCCAGCAGTTTATCAAGGGACGGGGGTGAGCAGTTCTTC.

This rearrangement joins TRBV4-1 to TRBJ2-5; 9 positions match TRBD2. The germline V gene has CDR1 MGHRA and CDR2 YSYEKL. The CDR3 loop spans 16 amino acids. J gave up 3 bases and V 4 bases, and 9 bases lay outside the gene matches. The CDR3 region has the DNA TGCGCCAGCAGCCTTCCGGGACTAGCAACAAAAGAGACCCAGTACTTC. Amino acids: CASSLPGLATKETQYF.

This sequence joins TRBV11-2 and TRBJ2-1; D ambiguous. V lost 5 bases to trimming and J lost 0 bases, with 11 bases between them. CDR3 length: 15 amino acids. Germline values: CDR1 SGHAT, CDR2 FQNNGV. The CDR3 protein is CASSRLSGSYNEQFF. In nucleotides, the CDR3 is TGTGCCAGCAGCCGATTATCAGGCTCCTACAATGAGCAGTTCTTC.

This clone was seen a handful of times. J is TRBJ2-1 and V is TRBV29-1; D gene uncertain. The CDR3 is made up of 15 amino acids. Trimming cost V 1 base and J 3 bases, with 13 bases left between them. Per germline, CDR1 SQVTM and CDR2 ANQGSEA. CDR3 protein: CSVEGPLWGYNEQFF. In nucleotides, the CDR3 is TGCAGCGTTGAAGGACCCCTCTGGGGCTACAATGAGCAGTTCTTC.

V and J are TRBV5-1 and TRBJ1-6; D not certain. The length of the CDR3 is 13 residues. V was trimmed by 3 bases and J by 10 bases, leaving 11 bases between them. Looked up from germline, CDR1 is SGHRS and CDR2 is YFSETQ. The CDR3 here is CASSYLERSPLHF. The CDR3, as DNA: TGCGCCAGCAGCTACCTGGAACGATCACCCCTCCACTTT.

The chain employs TRBV30 and TRBJ2-7; 9 bases are a match to TRBD1. The J segment lost 1 base and the V segment lost 4 bases, leaving 5 bases of the junction unmatched. The CDR3 is 14 residues long. CDR1 is GTSNPN and CDR2 is SVGIG in the germline V gene (reference sequence). CDR3 amino acids: CAWKHRGLSYEQYF. Written as DNA, the CDR3 is TGTGCCTGGAAACACAGGGGGCTTTCCTACGAGCAGTACTTC.

V is TRBV5-6 and J is TRBJ2-7; 11 nucleotides line up with TRBD2. The ends lost 4 bases at V and 0 bases at J; junction bases unmatched: 3. CDR1 is SGHDT and CDR2 is YYEEEE in the germline V gene. The CDR3 extends over 15 amino acids. The CDR3 here is CASSLAGGISYEQYF. CDR3 nucleotides: TGTGCCAGCAGCCTAGCGGGGGGAATCTCCTACGAGCAGTACTTC.

The V and J genes are TRBV5-1 and TRBJ2-7; TRBD1 is a possible D gene (5 bases). Germline CDR1 and CDR2: SGHRS and YFSETQ. The CDR3 is made up of 10 amino acids. The CDR3 sequence: CASSLEGASV. The CDR3 coding sequence is TGCGCCAGCAGCTTGGAAGGGGCGTCGGTC.

This clone showed up just a few times. J is TRBJ1-1 and V is TRBV5-1; D perhaps matches TRBD1 (5 bases). CDR1 and CDR2 from the germline V gene are SGHRS and YFSETQ. Trimming removed 2 bases at V and 0 bases at J, with 11 bases between. There are 15 residues in the CDR3. The DNA of the CDR3 is TGCGCCAGCAGCTTTTCGACAGCTTTGAACACTGAAGCTTTCTTT. Translating gives CASSFSTALNTEAFF.

The V and J genes are TRBV6-5 and TRBJ2-1; the D is unclear. V lost 5 bases, J lost 9 bases, and 17 bases lay in between. Germline loops: CDR1 MNHEY, CDR2 SVGAGI. CDR3 length equals 14 residues. The CDR3 region is CASSGSLGEGEQFF. CDR3 in DNA: TGTGCCAGCAGTGGCTCCCTTGGGGAAGGTGAGCAGTTCTTC.

The genes are TRBV10-3 and TRBJ2-7; 7 nucleotides align to TRBD2. The CDR3 length is 14 residues. Germline CDR1 ENHRY, CDR2 SYGVKD. The trim removed 7 bases at V and 0 bases at J, leaving 6 bases unmatched. This chain's CDR3 is CAIKRDGISYEQYF. In nucleotides, the CDR3 is TGTGCCATCAAGCGGGACGGAATCTCCTACGAGCAGTACTTC.

The DNA for the CDR3 is TGTGCCAGCGGGACTAGCGGGACTCCCGAGCAGTTCTTC. Its translation is CASGTSGTPEQFF. The chain carries TRBV7-2 and TRBJ2-1; 13 nucleotides align to TRBD2. This CDR3 has 13 residues. J gave up 10 bases and V 8 bases, and 5 bases lay outside the gene matches. Germline-derived CDR1 and CDR2 are SGHTA and FQGNSA.

This clone was seen a handful of times. Within the sample, other DNA sequences also encode this same CDR3. The chain has TRBV29-1 and TRBJ2-3, with D unclear. Trimming shortened V by 4 bases and J by 4 bases, and 9 bases separated the two germline ends. Germline V CDR1 and CDR2: SQVTM, ANQGSEA. The CDR3 extends over 12 amino acids. DNA for the CDR3: TGCAGCGTTGGTGGCGCGGCAGATACGCAGTATTTT. Translating gives CSVGGAADTQYF.

In its sample, this clone was seen a few times. The chain recombines TRBV7-2 with TRBJ2-7; TRBD2 is a possible D gene (5 bases). Germline-derived CDR1 and CDR2 are SGHTA and FQGNSA. The CDR3 has 12 amino acids. V dropped 8 bases and J dropped 5 bases, with 13 bases sitting between them. DNA for the CDR3: TGTGCCAGCGCCGGCGGGCGGGACGAGCAGTACTTC. It yields the protein CASAGGRDEQYF. Looking up the rest from reference TRBV7-2 and TRBJ2-7 gives the full variable domain: GAGVSQSPSNKVTEKGKDVELRCDPISGHTALYWYRQSLGQGLEFLIYFQGNSAPDKSGLPSDRFSAERTGGSVSTLTIQRTQQEDSAVYLCASAGGRDEQYFGPGTRLTVT.

CDR3 amino acids: CSVPVGGYNEQFF. In DNA form, the CDR3 reads TGCAGCGTTCCCGTCGGGGGCTACAATGAGCAGTTCTTC. The genes are TRBV29-1 and TRBJ2-1; the D gene is possibly TRBD2 (6 bases). The length of the CDR3 is 13 residues. Germline V gives CDR1 SQVTM, CDR2 ANQGSEA. The V end lost 5 bases, the J end lost 3 bases, and 11 bases lay between the germline ends.

This rearrangement joins TRBV30 to TRBJ1-2; D not certain. The V and J ends lost 2 bases and 8 bases respectively, with 15 bases between them. This CDR3 region has 13 residues. In germline, CDR1 is GTSNPN, CDR2 SVGIG (reference sequence). The CDR3 loop reads CAWSPYGRSGYTF. The CDR3 DNA sequence: TGTGCCTGGAGTCCCTACGGGAGGAGCGGCTACACCTTC. Supplemented by reference TRBV30 and TRBJ1-2, the full variable domain reads SQTIHQWPATLVQPVGSPLSLECTVEGTSNPNLYWYRQAAGRGLQLLFYSVGIGQISSEVPQNLSASRPQDRQFILSSKKLLLSDSGFYLCAWSPYGRSGYTFGSGTRLTVV.

This clone occurred a few times. The V gene is TRBV9, the J gene TRBJ2-6, with D possibly matching TRBD1 (6 bases). This CDR3 contains 15 residues. Germline assignment: CDR1 SGDLS and CDR2 YYNGEE. With 1 base removed from V and 2 bases from J, the gap between germline ends came to 7 bases. The chain's CDR3 is CASSVNRAGANVLTF. The CDR3 coding sequence is TGTGCCAGCAGCGTAAACAGGGCTGGGGCCAACGTCCTGACTTTC.

V gene TRBV29-1 combines with J gene TRBJ1-1; a possible D gene is TRBD1 (6 bases). The V gene lost 5 bases and the J gene lost 5 bases, with 9 bases spanning the gap. The CDR3 is 11 residues long. Germline lookup yields CDR1 SQVTM and CDR2 ANQGSEA. The CDR3 loop is CSVSGVTEAFF. The DNA of the CDR3 is TGCAGCGTTTCAGGGGTAACTGAAGCTTTCTTT.

The chain recombines TRBV15 with TRBJ1-5; D is unclear. CDR3 length equals 15 residues. Trimming pared 0 bases from V and 6 bases from J, leaving 12 bases between. Looked up from germline, CDR1 is LNHNV and CDR2 is YYDKDF (reference sequence). The CDR3, as DNA: TGTGCCACCAGCAGAGACAGAGGAGACATTCAGCCCCAGCATTTT. As protein: CATSRDRGDIQPQHF.

The chain links TRBV25-1 to TRBJ1-6; 8 bases are shared with TRBD1. This CDR3 has 16 residues. Germline loops: CDR1 MGHDK, CDR2 SYGVNS. Germline trimming cut 6 bases from V and 4 bases from J; bases unmatched to any gene: 8. CDR3 protein: CASSPTRQGYNSPLHF. CDR3 nucleotide sequence: TGTGCCAGCAGCCCCACCAGACAGGGGTATAATTCACCCCTCCACTTT.

J is TRBJ2-1 and V is TRBV12-5, with unresolved D. Trimming stripped 4 bases from V and 4 bases from J, with 11 bases between. This CDR3 has 14 residues. CDR1 is LGHNT and CDR2 is FRNRAP in the germline V gene. As DNA, the CDR3 is TGTGCTAGTGGTTCCCCGGAAAATTACAATGAGCAGTTCTTC. Protein sequence: CASGSPENYNEQFF.

V gene TRBV30 combines with J gene TRBJ2-7, with TRBD2 as a possible D gene (5 bases). V was clipped by 0 bases and J by 2 bases, with 11 bases between them. This CDR3 is built from 14 residues. CDR1 and CDR2 from the germline V gene are GTSNPN and SVGIG (reference sequence). The CDR3, as DNA: TGTGCCTGGAGTGTCGGGGTCAAAACCTACGAGCAGTACTTC. Translating it yields CAWSVGVKTYEQYF.

The gene calls are TRBV5-4 and TRBJ2-7; TRBD2 matches 12 bases. Germline V gives CDR1 SGHNT, CDR2 YYREEE (reference sequence). The CDR3 spans 16 residues. V trimming: 0 bases; J trimming: 7 bases; junction bases outside the gene matches: 8. The CDR3 bases are TGTGCCAGCAGCTTGGGGGGGACTAGCGGGTTGTGGGAGCAGTACTTC. Protein sequence: CASSLGGTSGLWEQYF.

This chain connects TRBV2 to TRBJ2-4; 10 bases are a match to TRBD1. The J segment lost 6 bases and the V segment lost 6 bases, leaving 11 bases of the junction unmatched. Germline values: CDR1 SNHLY, CDR2 FYNNEI. The CDR3 spans 16 residues. As DNA, the CDR3 is TGTGCCAGCAGGAGGGGCGACAGGGGGCTGGGAAACATTCAGTACTTC. Its protein product is CASRRGDRGLGNIQYF.

The rearrangement uses TRBV6-6 and TRBJ1-2; D is possibly TRBD1 (5 bases). This CDR3 is 14 amino acids long. The V gene's germline CDR1 is MNHNY and CDR2 SVGAGI (reference sequence). V was cut by 7 bases and J by 4 bases, with 16 bases left in between. The CDR3 DNA sequence: TGTGCCAGCACCCAACCGGGACGGAGCTATGGCTACACCTTC. Amino acid sequence: CASTQPGRSYGYTF.

Comment on this clone: This specimen includes other DNA sequences encoding the same CDR3. The chain links TRBV30 to TRBJ1-1; weak D call: TRBD1 (5 bases). The germline V gene encodes CDR1 GTSNPN and CDR2 SVGIG (reference sequence). There are 13 residues in the CDR3. The germline V and J ends were trimmed by 3 bases and 1 base, with 9 bases remaining between them. The CDR3 is CAWRGQGNTEAFF. The CDR3 DNA is TGTGCCTGGAGGGGGCAGGGGAACACTGAAGCTTTCTTT.